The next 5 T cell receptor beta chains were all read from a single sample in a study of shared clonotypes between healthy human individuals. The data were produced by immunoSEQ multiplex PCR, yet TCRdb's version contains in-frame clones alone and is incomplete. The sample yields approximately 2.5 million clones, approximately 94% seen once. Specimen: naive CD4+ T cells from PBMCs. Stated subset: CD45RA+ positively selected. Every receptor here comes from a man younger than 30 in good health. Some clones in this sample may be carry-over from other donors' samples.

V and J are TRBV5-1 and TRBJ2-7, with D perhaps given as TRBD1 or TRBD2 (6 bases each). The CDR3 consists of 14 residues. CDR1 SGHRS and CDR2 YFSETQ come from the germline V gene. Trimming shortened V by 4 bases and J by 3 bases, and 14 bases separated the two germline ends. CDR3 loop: CASSPGDINYEQYF. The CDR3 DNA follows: TGCGCCAGCAGCCCGGGGGACATTAACTACGAGCAGTACTTC.

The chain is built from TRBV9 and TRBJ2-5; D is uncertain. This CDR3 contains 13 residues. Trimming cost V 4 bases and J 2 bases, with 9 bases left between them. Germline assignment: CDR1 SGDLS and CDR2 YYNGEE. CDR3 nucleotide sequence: TGTGCCAGCAGCCCCGTAGTTCAAGAGACCCAGTACTTC. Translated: CASSPVVQETQYF.

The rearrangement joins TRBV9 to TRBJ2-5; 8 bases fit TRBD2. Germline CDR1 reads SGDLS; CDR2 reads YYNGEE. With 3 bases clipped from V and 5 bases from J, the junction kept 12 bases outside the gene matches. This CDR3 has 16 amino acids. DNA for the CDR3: TGTGCCAGCAGCGCGGGGGGGACTAGGGATCAGGAGACCCAGTACTTC. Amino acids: CASSAGGTRDQETQYF.

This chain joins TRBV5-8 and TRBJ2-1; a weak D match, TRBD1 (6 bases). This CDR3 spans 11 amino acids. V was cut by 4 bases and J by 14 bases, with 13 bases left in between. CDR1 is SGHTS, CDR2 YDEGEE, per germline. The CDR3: CASSLRQAEFF. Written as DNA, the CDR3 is TGTGCCAGCAGCCTTCGACAGGCTGAGTTCTTC.

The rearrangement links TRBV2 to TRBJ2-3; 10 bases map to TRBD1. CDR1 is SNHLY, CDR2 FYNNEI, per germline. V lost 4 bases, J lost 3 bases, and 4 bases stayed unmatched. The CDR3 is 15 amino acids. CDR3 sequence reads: CASSGDRGRTDTQYF. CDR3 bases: TGTGCCAGCAGTGGGGACAGGGGTAGGACAGATACGCAGTATTTT.